Listed below are T cell receptor beta chains from one sample, sequenced in a study of cytomegalovirus exposure and HLA in healthy donors. Clones were sequenced by immunoSEQ multiplex PCR, and TCRdb holds only the in-frame ones, with some missing. The table lists roughly 50,000 clones, about 93% of them singletons, with 3% to 3.5% in the top ten. Sequenced sample: PBMCs. These receptors were taken from a man younger than 35 in good health and CMV-seronegative. CDR3s leave out the opening cysteine and the closing phenylalanine or tryptophan. The order of the fields is CDR3 length, clone size, J gene, V gene, D gene, CDR3 protein. The D gene is left open where the match is weak. Part of the rows lack a size; the others show once, few, many or a class for expanded clones.

13	.	TRBJ2-3	TRBV19	.	ASSISYRDTDTQY
14	.	TRBJ2-2	TRBV19	TRBD2	ASSIDGRALFGELF
14	.	TRBJ1-2	TRBV6-1	.	ASSEVGGSGNYGYT
15	.	TRBJ2-4	TRBV2	.	ASSEEVRGRAKNIQY
15	.	TRBJ1-4	TRBV7-9	.	ASSPDSWQATNEKLF
13	.	TRBJ2-3	TRBV9	TRBD2	ASSGSGAGTDTQY
13	.	TRBJ1-1	TRBV6-5	.	ASSYSGRQNTEAF
14	once	TRBJ2-3	TRBV7-2	.	ASSKRTGGGTDTQY
11	.	TRBJ2-7	TRBV27	TRBD2	ASSLSGGGEQY
13	.	TRBJ2-3	TRBV5-1	.	ASSPTGSRTDTQY
14	.	TRBJ1-2	TRBV28	.	ASSSLPSDTQGGYT
13	once	TRBJ2-7	TRBV28	TRBD1	AFPPGQPFYYEQY
14	.	TRBJ2-2	TRBV27	.	ASSLDRSPNTGELF
12	.	TRBJ1-1	TRBV4-2	.	ASSQDLRNTEAF
13	.	TRBJ1-5	TRBV27	.	ASSFMGLGNQPQH
11	.	TRBJ2-1	TRBV30	.	AWRASSYNEQF
13	.	TRBJ2-2	TRBV10-3	TRBD1	AISGGTGAIGELF
12	.	TRBJ2-7	TRBV6-5	.	ASISGSQRVEQY
11	few	TRBJ2-7	TRBV11-2	.	ASSLEGRVGQY
12	.	TRBJ2-1	TRBV7-2	TRBD2	ASSSPGGYNEQF
14	.	TRBJ2-3	TRBV6-1	TRBD2	ASSAPSGSGADTQY
11	once	TRBJ1-2	TRBV2	.	ASRGDIPYGYT